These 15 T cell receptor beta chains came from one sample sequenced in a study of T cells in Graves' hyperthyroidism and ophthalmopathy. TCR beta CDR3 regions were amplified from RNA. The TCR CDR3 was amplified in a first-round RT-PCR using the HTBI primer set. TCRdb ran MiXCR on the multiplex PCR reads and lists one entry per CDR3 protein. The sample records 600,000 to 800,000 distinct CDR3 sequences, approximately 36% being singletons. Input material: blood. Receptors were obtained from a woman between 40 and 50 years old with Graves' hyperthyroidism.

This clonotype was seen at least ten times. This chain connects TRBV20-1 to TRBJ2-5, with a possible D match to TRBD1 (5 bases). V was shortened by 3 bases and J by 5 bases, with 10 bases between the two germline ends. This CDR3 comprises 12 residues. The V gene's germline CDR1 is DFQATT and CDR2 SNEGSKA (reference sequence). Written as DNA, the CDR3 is TGCAGTGCTAGGGGGCATGGGGAGACCCAGTACTTC. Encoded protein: CSARGHGETQYF.

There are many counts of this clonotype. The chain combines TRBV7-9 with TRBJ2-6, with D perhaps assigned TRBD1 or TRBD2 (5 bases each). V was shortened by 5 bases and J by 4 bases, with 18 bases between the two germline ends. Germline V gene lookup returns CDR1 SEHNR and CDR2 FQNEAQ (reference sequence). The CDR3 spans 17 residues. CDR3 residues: CASSPWDRKGGANVLTF. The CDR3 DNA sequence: TGTGCCAGCAGCCCCTGGGACCGGAAGGGAGGGGCCAACGTCCTGACTTTC.

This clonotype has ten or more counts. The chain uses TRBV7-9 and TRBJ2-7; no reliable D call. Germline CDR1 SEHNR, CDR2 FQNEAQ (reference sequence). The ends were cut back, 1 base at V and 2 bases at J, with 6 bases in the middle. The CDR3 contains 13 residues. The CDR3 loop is CASSLVSAYEQYF. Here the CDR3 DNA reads TGTGCCAGCAGCTTAGTCAGCGCCTACGAGCAGTACTTC.

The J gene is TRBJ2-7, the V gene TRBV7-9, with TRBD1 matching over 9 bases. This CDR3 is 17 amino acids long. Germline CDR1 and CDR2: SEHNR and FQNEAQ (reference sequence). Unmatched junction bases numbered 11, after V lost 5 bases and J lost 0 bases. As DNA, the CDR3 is TGTGCCAGCAGCCTCAACAGGGTGGGACAGGGCTCCTACGAGCAGTACTTC. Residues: CASSLNRVGQGSYEQYF.

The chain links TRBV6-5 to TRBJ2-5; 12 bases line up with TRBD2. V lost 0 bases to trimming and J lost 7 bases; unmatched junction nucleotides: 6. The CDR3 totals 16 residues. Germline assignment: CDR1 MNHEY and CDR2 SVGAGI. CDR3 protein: CASSYSIWGLAGTQYF. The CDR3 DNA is TGTGCCAGCAGTTACTCGATATGGGGACTAGCGGGGACCCAGTACTTC.

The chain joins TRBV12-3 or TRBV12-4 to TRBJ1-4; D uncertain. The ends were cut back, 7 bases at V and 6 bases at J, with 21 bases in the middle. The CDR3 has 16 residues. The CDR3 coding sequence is TGTGCCAGCACCCCTCTCGGGTATAGGTTCGATGAAAAACTGTTTTTT. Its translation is CASTPLGYRFDEKLFF.

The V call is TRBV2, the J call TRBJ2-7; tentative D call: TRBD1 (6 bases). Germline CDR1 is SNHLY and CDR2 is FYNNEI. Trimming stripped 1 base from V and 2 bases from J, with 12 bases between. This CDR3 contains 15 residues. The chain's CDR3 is CASSEVAGVAYEQYF. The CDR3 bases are TGTGCCAGCAGTGAAGTAGCAGGGGTCGCCTACGAGCAGTACTTC.

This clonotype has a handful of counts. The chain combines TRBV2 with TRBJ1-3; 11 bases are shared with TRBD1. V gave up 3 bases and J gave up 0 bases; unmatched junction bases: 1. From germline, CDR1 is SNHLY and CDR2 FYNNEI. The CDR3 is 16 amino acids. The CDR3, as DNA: TGTGCCAGCAGTGACGGGACAGGGGGCTCTGGAAACACCATATATTTT. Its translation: CASSDGTGGSGNTIYF.

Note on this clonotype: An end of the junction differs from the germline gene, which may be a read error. In nucleotides, the CDR3 is TGTGCCAGCAGTGAATTGGCGGGGGGGCAGCCCCAGCACTTT. Amino acid sequence: CASSELAGGQPQHF. The chain carries TRBV2 and TRBJ1-5, with a tentative D call TRBD1 (6 bases). Germline lookup yields CDR1 SNHLY and CDR2 FYNNEI. The CDR3 length is 14 residues. Variable domain in full (rest from reference TRBV2 and TRBJ1-5): EPEVTQTPSHQVTQMGQEVILRCVPISNHLYFYWYRQILGQKVEFLVSFYNNEISEKSEIFDDQFSVERPDGSNFTLKIRSTKLEDSAMYFCASSELAGGQPQHFGDGTRLSIL.

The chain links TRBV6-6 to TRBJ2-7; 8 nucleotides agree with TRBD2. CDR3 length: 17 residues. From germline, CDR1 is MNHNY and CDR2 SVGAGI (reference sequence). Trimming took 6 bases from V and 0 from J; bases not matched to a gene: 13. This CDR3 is CASSQGEIAGNSYEQYF. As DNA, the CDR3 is TGTGCCAGCAGCCAAGGCGAAATAGCGGGAAACTCCTACGAGCAGTACTTC.

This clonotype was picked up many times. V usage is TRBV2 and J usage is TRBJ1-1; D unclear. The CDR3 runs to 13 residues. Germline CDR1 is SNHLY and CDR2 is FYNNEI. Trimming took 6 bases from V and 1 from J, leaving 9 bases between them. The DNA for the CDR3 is TGTGCCAGCAGGTCCACAGAGAACACTGAAGCTTTCTTT. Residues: CASRSTENTEAFF.

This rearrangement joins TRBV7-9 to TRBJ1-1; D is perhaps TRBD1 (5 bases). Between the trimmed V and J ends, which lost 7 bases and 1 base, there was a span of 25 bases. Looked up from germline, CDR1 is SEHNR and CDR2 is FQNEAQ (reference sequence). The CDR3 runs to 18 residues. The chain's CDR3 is CASKLRHTQGRGNTEAFF. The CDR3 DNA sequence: TGTGCCAGCAAATTACGGCACACCCAGGGTCGCGGGAACACTGAAGCTTTCTTT.

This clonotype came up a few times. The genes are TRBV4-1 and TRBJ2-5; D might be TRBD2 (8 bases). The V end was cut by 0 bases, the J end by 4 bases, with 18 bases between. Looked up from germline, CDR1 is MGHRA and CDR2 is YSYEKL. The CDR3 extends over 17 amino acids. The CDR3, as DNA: TGCGCCAGCAGCCAAGACGGGAGGGGGCTGAGGGGAGAGACCCAGTACTTC. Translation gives CASSQDGRGLRGETQYF.

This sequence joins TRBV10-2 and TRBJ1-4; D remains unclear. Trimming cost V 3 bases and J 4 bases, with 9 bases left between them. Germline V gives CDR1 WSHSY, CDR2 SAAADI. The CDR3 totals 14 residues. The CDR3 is CASSDRQDNEKLFF. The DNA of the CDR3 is TGCGCCAGCAGTGATCGGCAGGATAATGAAAAACTGTTTTTT.

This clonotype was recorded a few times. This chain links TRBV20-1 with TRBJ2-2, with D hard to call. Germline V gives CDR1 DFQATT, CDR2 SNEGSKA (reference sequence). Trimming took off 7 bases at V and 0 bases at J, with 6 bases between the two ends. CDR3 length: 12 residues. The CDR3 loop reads CSGLANTGELFF. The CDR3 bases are TGCAGTGGATTAGCGAACACCGGGGAGCTGTTTTTT.